This TCR beta chain came from a study of blood T cell repertoires in COVID-19. Only in-frame clones appear in the TCRdb table, and some are missing; sequencing was by immunoSEQ multiplex PCR. Among roughly 400,000 clones listed, approximately 90% were seen once. Participant-reported clinical history was the basis for cohort assignment. A case of COVID-19 had been met by exposed participants within 2 weeks before study entry. This CDR3 region has 15 residues. Germline V gives CDR1 LGHDT, CDR2 YNNKEL (reference sequence). V was pared by 6 bases and J by 3 bases, with 5 bases of the junction left unmatched.

Sequenced material: PBMCs or T cells enriched from blood (not recorded which). The sequence came from a young woman who had been exposed to COVID-19. The chain couples TRBV3-1 (or the pseudogene TRBV3-2) to TRBJ1-5, with TRBD1 matching 10 bases. The CDR3 bases are TGTGCCAGCAGTAAGGGACAGGGGAACAATCAGCCCCAGCATTTT. Translation: CASSKGQGNNQPQHF.